Below are 31 T cell receptor beta chains sequenced from a single sample in a study of cytomegalovirus exposure and HLA in healthy donors. Amplification used 60 Vbeta primers and 13 Jbeta primers. Clones were sequenced by immunoSEQ multiplex PCR, and TCRdb holds only the in-frame ones, with some missing. The table records about 170,000 clones, 70% to 90% of them present only once. Input material: PBMCs. Every receptor here comes from a man aged 30 to 45 in good health and CMV-seropositive.

The chain joins TRBV19 to TRBJ2-7; 9 bases are shared with TRBD1. CDR1 and CDR2 (germline): LNHDA, SQIVND (reference sequence). This CDR3 contains 14 residues. The junction had 2 bases not matched to a gene; V was cut back by 3 bases and J by 2 bases. The DNA of the CDR3 is TGTGCCAGTAGTATGGGGACAGGGACCTACGAGCAGTACTTC. Its protein product is CASSMGTGTYEQYF. Supplemented by reference TRBV19 and TRBJ2-7, the full variable domain reads DGGITQSPKYLFRKEGQNVTLSCEQNLNHDAMYWYRQDPGQGLRLIYYSQIVNDFQKGDIAEGYSVSREKKESFPLTVTSAQKNPTAFYLCASSMGTGTYEQYFGPGTRLTVT.

This chain links TRBV7-9 with TRBJ1-4; D unresolved. CDR1 and CDR2 (germline): SEHNR, FQNEAQ (reference sequence). Trimming stripped 2 bases from V and 3 bases from J, with 4 bases between. The CDR3 is made up of 13 amino acids. The CDR3 region is CASSLYANEKLFF. CDR3 DNA sequence: TGTGCCAGCAGCTTATATGCTAATGAAAAACTGTTTTTT. The full variable domain, completed using reference TRBV7-9 and TRBJ1-4, is DTGVSQNPRHKITKRGQNVTFRCDPISEHNRLYWYRQTLGQGPEFLTYFQNEAQLEKSRLLSDRFSAERPKGSFSTLEIQRTEQGDSAMYLCASSLYANEKLFFGSGTQLSVL.

Concerning this clone: Germline and junction disagree at one end, which may indicate a read error. The rearrangement links TRBV5-4 to TRBJ2-2; 8 bases fit TRBD2. The CDR3 is 17 amino acids. Germline V gives CDR1 SGHNT, CDR2 YYREEE (reference sequence). Here the CDR3 DNA reads TGTGCCAGCAGTTTGGTCCTCGGGAGGGAGAACACCGGGGAGCTGTTTTTT. This translates into CASSLVLGRENTGELFF.

The V call is TRBV10-3, the J call TRBJ1-1; 8 nucleotides line up with TRBD1. The germline V gene encodes CDR1 ENHRY and CDR2 SYGVKD. Unmatched junction bases numbered 6, after V lost 2 bases and J lost 1 base. The CDR3 consists of 16 residues. The CDR3 loop reads CAISEPPGGSNTEAFF. Written as DNA, the CDR3 is TGTGCCATCAGTGAGCCGCCAGGGGGCTCGAACACTGAAGCTTTCTTT.

A note on this clone: The same CDR3 is also encoded by other DNA sequences in this sample. The chain is built from TRBV5-1 and TRBJ2-5; D perhaps matches TRBD1 (6 bases). V was pared by 3 bases and J by 5 bases, with 8 bases between. The CDR3 contains 12 residues. Per germline, CDR1 SGHRS and CDR2 YFSETQ. The DNA of the CDR3 is TGCGCCAGCAGCTCGCAGGGGGAGACCCAGTACTTC. It is translated as CASSSQGETQYF.

The chain couples TRBV27 to TRBJ1-2; TRBD1 aligns across 8 bases. The CDR3 runs 13 residues. After removal of 6 bases from V and 3 bases from J, the junction contained 3 bases not matched to a gene. The germline CDR1 and CDR2 sequences are MNHEY and SMNVEV (reference sequence). CDR3 loop: CASRQTGDYGYTF. The CDR3 region has the DNA TGTGCCAGCAGACAGACAGGGGACTATGGCTACACCTTC.

This chain joins TRBV11-2 and TRBJ1-2, with TRBD1 as a possible D gene (5 bases). The CDR3 covers 16 residues. Germline values: CDR1 SGHAT, CDR2 FQNNGV. V lost 3 bases and J 4 bases, leaving 18 bases between the germline ends. The CDR3 protein is CASSFARGEAAYGYTF. The DNA of the CDR3 is TGTGCCAGCAGCTTTGCCCGAGGGGAGGCGGCCTATGGCTACACCTTC.

This clone is a singleton in its sample. This chain uses TRBV4-1 with TRBJ2-5; 11 bases map to TRBD2. Near its end, the DNA agrees better with TRBJ2-7, so the J call may be wrong. CDR1 is MGHRA and CDR2 is YSYEKL in the germline V gene. The CDR3 totals 16 residues. The CDR3 here is CASSRSDTSGRYEQYF. The CDR3 coding sequence is TGCGCCAGCAGCCGGTCCGACACTAGCGGGAGATACGAGCAGTACTTC.

This rearrangement joins TRBV29-1 to TRBJ2-1, with 14 bases that match TRBD2. The CDR3 is made up of 16 amino acids. Trimming at V came to 4 bases and at J to 6 bases, leaving 8 bases not matched to a gene. Germline assignment: CDR1 SQVTM and CDR2 ANQGSEA. This CDR3 reads CSVGGTSGSWGNEQFF. The CDR3 nucleotides are TGCAGCGTTGGAGGGACTAGCGGGAGCTGGGGCAATGAGCAGTTCTTC.

On this clone: This CDR3 is also generated by other DNA sequences in the sample. The chain has TRBV9 and TRBJ2-1; the D gene is possibly TRBD2 (6 bases). V was pared by 0 bases and J by 4 bases, with 11 bases between. This CDR3 is built from 15 residues. From germline, CDR1 is SGDLS and CDR2 YYNGEE. The CDR3, as DNA: TGTGCCAGCAGCGTAGGTGGTAGCGGTTACAATGAGCAGTTCTTC. Its protein product is CASSVGGSGYNEQFF.

The chain joins TRBV27 to TRBJ1-2, with D maybe TRBD1 (5 bases). V was clipped by 0 bases and J by 8 bases, with 13 bases between them. Germline V CDR1 and CDR2: MNHEY, SMNVEV (reference sequence). The CDR3 sequence is 14 residues long. The CDR3 is CASSLSRGAWGYTF. The CDR3, as DNA: TGTGCCAGCAGTTTATCTCGTGGGGCTTGGGGCTACACCTTC.

This chain joins TRBV30 and TRBJ2-7, with TRBD1 identical over 8 bases. The length of the CDR3 is 15 residues. Germline V lookup: CDR1 GTSNPN, CDR2 SVGIG (reference sequence). The V gene end was trimmed by 6 bases and the J gene end by 4 bases; junction bases not matched to a gene: 14. CDR3 nucleotide sequence: TGTGCCTGTTTAGGAAGAACAGGGGGTCCATACGAGCAGTACTTC. Protein product: CACLGRTGGPYEQYF.

The chain recombines TRBV11-2 with TRBJ1-1; D gene ambiguous. Trimming shortened V by 5 bases and J by 3 bases, and 10 bases separated the two germline ends. CDR1 SGHAT and CDR2 FQNNGV come from the germline V gene. CDR3 length: 13 amino acids. In nucleotides, the CDR3 is TGTGCCAGCAGCCCTCACCAGGACACTGAAGCTTTCTTT. Translation: CASSPHQDTEAFF.

CDR3 sequence (DNA): TGTGCCAGCAGTGAAATCCCCACTCCCTACGAGCAGTACTTC. Translating gives CASSEIPTPYEQYF. This sequence joins TRBV6-1 and TRBJ2-7, with D uncertain. Germline CDR1 is MNHNS and CDR2 is SASEGT. The CDR3 contains 14 residues. Trimming stripped 2 bases from V and 2 bases from J, with 10 bases between.

J is TRBJ2-7 and V is TRBV4-3; D unclear. Germline CDR1 LGHNA, CDR2 YSLEER. V was pared by 0 bases and J by 2 bases, with 8 bases between. The CDR3 has 14 residues. CDR3 residues: CASSQEWATYEQYF. The CDR3 bases are TGCGCCAGCAGCCAAGAGTGGGCCACCTACGAGCAGTACTTC.

This rearrangement joins TRBV9 to TRBJ2-5, with a possible D match to TRBD1 (6 bases). Trimming took off 3 bases at V and 4 bases at J, with 19 bases between the two ends. The germline V gene encodes CDR1 SGDLS and CDR2 YYNGEE. The length of the CDR3 is 16 residues. CDR3 nucleotide sequence: TGTGCCAGCAGCGCCGGTCTTGGGGGCTCAATAGAGACCCAGTACTTC. This sequence encodes CASSAGLGGSIETQYF.

The V and J genes are TRBV11-2 and TRBJ2-7; the D gene is possibly TRBD1 (5 bases). In germline, CDR1 is SGHAT, CDR2 FQNNGV. The CDR3 sequence is 13 residues long. V was shortened by 5 bases and J by 2 bases, with 10 bases between the two germline ends. For the CDR3, the DNA is TGTGCCAGCAGCCGGACACAAACCTACGAGCAGTACGTC. Translation: CASSRTQTYEQYV.

In this sample, this clone turned up a few times. The rearrangement uses TRBV6-4 and TRBJ2-1; TRBD2 is a possible D gene (6 bases). V was clipped by 0 bases and J by 9 bases, with 9 bases between them. Germline V CDR1 and CDR2: MRHNA, SNTAGT. The CDR3 is 13 residues long. The CDR3 DNA is TGTGCCAGCAGTGACTCCGACGGGGGTGAGCAGTTCTTC. This codes for CASSDSDGGEQFF.

The V gene is TRBV7-2, the J gene TRBJ2-6; D possibly corresponds to TRBD1 (5 bases). Germline V lookup: CDR1 SGHTA, CDR2 FQGNSA. This CDR3 comprises 16 residues. Trimming took off 2 bases at V and 4 bases at J, with 12 bases between the two ends. The CDR3 DNA sequence: TGTGCCAGCAGCTTACCCAGGGTCTCCGGGGCCAACGTCCTGACTTTC. This encodes CASSLPRVSGANVLTF.

V is TRBV12-5 and J is TRBJ1-4; weak D call: TRBD1 (5 bases). The germline V gene has CDR1 LGHNT and CDR2 FRNRAP. V gave up 6 bases and J gave up 10 bases, with 24 bases separating them. CDR3 length: 16 residues. The chain's CDR3 is CASGYGGSVFKGKLFF. CDR3 nucleotides: TGTGCTAGTGGCTACGGGGGGTCAGTATTCAAGGGAAAACTGTTTTTT.

V is TRBV11-2 and J is TRBJ2-1; 15 positions agree with TRBD2. CDR1 is SGHAT, CDR2 FQNNGV, per germline. CDR3 length: 17 amino acids. V shed 5 bases and J 10 bases; nucleotides not matched to a gene: 12. The CDR3 protein is CASSREPGLAGGAEQFF. CDR3 DNA sequence: TGTGCCAGCAGCCGCGAACCGGGACTAGCGGGAGGTGCCGAGCAGTTCTTC.

V is TRBV7-2 and J is TRBJ2-5; no clear D. CDR1 SGHTA and CDR2 FQGNSA come from the germline V gene. The CDR3 has 13 residues. Trimming pared 5 bases from V and 0 bases from J, leaving 7 bases between. The DNA of the CDR3 is TGTGCCAGCAGCCCCCAGTACCAAGAGACCCAGTACTTC. This gives the protein CASSPQYQETQYF.

The chain carries TRBV18 and TRBJ2-1, with 9 bases lining up with TRBD2. Germline CDR1 reads KGHSH; CDR2 reads LQKENI. CDR3 length: 15 amino acids. Germline trimming cut 6 bases from V and 4 bases from J; bases unmatched to any gene: 7. The CDR3 region has the DNA TGTGCCAGCTCCGGCTCGCTAGCGGGATACAATGAGCAGTTCTTC. Its protein is CASSGSLAGYNEQFF.

Concerning this clone: A junction end diverges from the germline sequence, so it may reflect a read error. The chain uses TRBV7-9 and TRBJ2-7, with D uncertain. This CDR3 contains 12 residues. Per the germline V gene, CDR1 is SEHNR and CDR2 is FQNEAQ (reference sequence). The chain's CDR3 is CSSSLVQYEQYF. The DNA of the CDR3 is TGTTCCAGCAGCCTGGTACAATACGAGCAGTACTTC.

V is TRBV29-1 and J is TRBJ1-2, with 10 bases that match TRBD1. J gave up 4 bases and V 5 bases, and 4 bases lay outside the gene matches. From germline, CDR1 is SQVTM and CDR2 ANQGSEA. The CDR3 consists of 13 residues. The CDR3 spells CSVWTGGIYGYTF. The CDR3 nucleotides read TGCAGCGTTTGGACAGGGGGGATCTATGGCTACACCTTC.

V usage is TRBV6-5 and J usage is TRBJ2-1, with 7 nucleotides matching TRBD1. J gave up 6 bases and V 6 bases, and 8 bases lay outside the gene matches. This CDR3 has 14 residues. CDR1 is MNHEY, CDR2 SVGAGI, per germline. CDR3 region: CASSPDRVINEQFF. CDR3 coding DNA: TGTGCCAGCAGCCCAGACAGGGTTATCAATGAGCAGTTCTTC.

V gene TRBV2 combines with J gene TRBJ1-6; D possibly corresponds to TRBD1 (6 bases). Trimming shortened V by 6 bases and J by 4 bases, and 13 bases separated the two germline ends. Germline CDR1 is SNHLY and CDR2 is FYNNEI. The CDR3 extends over 15 amino acids. The chain's CDR3 is CASSRYRDYNSPLHF. The DNA for the CDR3 is TGTGCCAGCAGCAGATACAGGGATTATAATTCACCCCTCCACTTT.

This clone was picked up one time. As DNA, the CDR3 is TGTGCCAGCAGCTTAGTGGGGACTAAGGGAACCACAGATACGCAGTATTTT. As protein: CASSLVGTKGTTDTQYF. The chain carries TRBV11-3 and TRBJ2-3; TRBD2 matches at 7 bases. Germline CDR1 is SGHNT and CDR2 is YENEEA. The CDR3 has 17 amino acids. Losses at the gene ends were 1 base for V and 2 bases for J; bases not matched to a gene: 9.

This clone is medium-sized (0.01 to 0.1%) in the sample. The genes are TRBV27 and TRBJ2-7; D might be TRBD1 (6 bases). Trimming pared 3 bases from V and 5 bases from J, leaving 17 bases between. CDR1 and CDR2 from the germline V gene are MNHEY and SMNVEV (reference sequence). This CDR3 spans 15 amino acids. The CDR3 loop is CASSLGTGPSHEQYF. CDR3 coding DNA: TGTGCCAGCAGTTTGGGAACAGGGCCAAGCCACGAGCAGTACTTC.

The V call is TRBV4-2, the J call TRBJ2-1, with 9 bases lining up with TRBD2. This CDR3 region has 17 residues. Germline CDR1 LGHNA, CDR2 YNFKEQ. V lost 0 bases and J lost 0; bases outside the gene matches: 3. DNA of the CDR3: TGTGCCAGCAGCCAAGATCTTAGCGGGAGCTCCTACAATGAGCAGTTCTTC. This translates into CASSQDLSGSSYNEQFF.

This sequence joins TRBV5-1 and TRBJ1-2; D unclear. Germline values: CDR1 SGHRS, CDR2 YFSETQ. This CDR3 spans 16 amino acids. V was clipped by 0 bases and J by 1 base, with 13 bases between them. For the CDR3, the DNA is TGCGCCAGCAGCTTGGGTGCAGACTCTGTTAACTATGGCTACACCTTC. Protein: CASSLGADSVNYGYTF. Variable domain in full (rest from reference TRBV5-1 and TRBJ1-2): KAGVTQTPRYLIKTRGQQVTLSCSPISGHRSVSWYQQTPGQGLQFLFEYFSETQRNKGNFPGRFSGRQFSNSRSEMNVSTLELGDSALYLCASSLGADSVNYGYTFGSGTRLTVV.